Below, 25 T cell receptor beta chains from the same sample are listed, as sequenced in a study of CD8 T cells in Susac syndrome. Reverse transcription used roughly 0.5 to 1 ug RNA and random hexamers. TCRdb recomputed calls from the immunoSEQ multiplex PCR reads with MiXCR, one row per CDR3 protein. The sample holds about 430,000 distinct CDR3 sequences, approximately 85% seen once. The specimen sequenced was CD8+ T cells from PBMCs. These TCRs come from a human donor with multiple sclerosis.

This chain uses TRBV7-9 with TRBJ1-3; D uncertain. CDR1 and CDR2 from the germline V gene are SEHNR and FQNEAQ (reference sequence). The CDR3 is made up of 16 amino acids. Trimming removed 5 bases from V and 0 bases from J, with 14 bases in between. In DNA, the CDR3 is TGTGCCAGCAGCGTAACAGTGAGGGACTCTGGAAACACCATATATTTT. It is translated as CASSVTVRDSGNTIYF.

The V gene is TRBV20-1, the J gene TRBJ2-1; a weak D match, TRBD2 (5 bases). The V end lost 3 bases, the J end lost 7 bases, and 7 bases lay between the germline ends. Per the germline V gene, CDR1 is DFQATT and CDR2 is SNEGSKA (reference sequence). The CDR3 length is 11 residues. The CDR3 region is CSASRGNEQFF. The CDR3 DNA follows: TGCAGTGCTAGTCGGGGTAATGAGCAGTTCTTC.

This clonotype was observed once. A junction end diverges from the germline sequence, so it may reflect a read error. The gene calls are TRBV2 and TRBJ1-2; D not resolved. Germline-derived CDR1 and CDR2 are SNHLY and FYNNEI. The CDR3 totals 16 residues. CDR3 sequence: CASREVHTPAAIGYTF. For the CDR3, the DNA is TGTGCCAGCAGAGAAGTTCACACTCCGGCCGCTATTGGCTACACCTTC.

The rearrangement joins TRBV27 to TRBJ2-1, with TRBD2 matching 7 bases. V trimming: 2 bases; J trimming: 6 bases; junction bases outside the gene matches: 10. Germline CDR1 and CDR2: MNHEY and SMNVEV (reference sequence). The CDR3 sequence is 16 residues long. The CDR3 loop reads CASSLIGGSKGNEQFF. As DNA, the CDR3 is TGTGCCAGCAGTTTAATAGGCGGGAGTAAGGGCAATGAGCAGTTCTTC.

The V gene is TRBV19, the J gene TRBJ2-7; D gene uncertain. Trimming took 1 base from V and 1 from J, leaving 5 bases between them. This CDR3 has 13 amino acids. Germline assignment: CDR1 LNHDA and CDR2 SQIVND (reference sequence). In nucleotides, the CDR3 is TGTGCCAGTAGTATAGCGCGGTCCTACGAGCAGTACTTC. Protein product: CASSIARSYEQYF.

This chain's CDR3 is CASSPSTRGGTQYF. In nucleotides, the CDR3 is TGTGCCAGCAGTCCATCGACTAGAGGAGGGACCCAGTACTTC. This chain links TRBV27 with TRBJ2-5, with D possibly being TRBD2 (6 bases). The V end lost 5 bases, the J end lost 7 bases, and 17 bases lay between the germline ends. This CDR3 is built from 14 residues. Germline assignment: CDR1 MNHEY and CDR2 SMNVEV (reference sequence).

This rearrangement joins TRBV6-5 to TRBJ2-5; TRBD1 might be the D (6 bases). The CDR3 has 15 amino acids. Germline lookup yields CDR1 MNHEY and CDR2 SVGAGI. V lost 8 bases and J lost 4, with 20 bases in between. For the CDR3, the DNA is TGTGCCAGCGCTAGACAGGTTTCGGGTGGAGAGACCCAGTACTTC. It specifies CASARQVSGGETQYF.

This chain links TRBV15 with TRBJ1-4; the D is unclear. Trimming left V 8 bases short and J 4 bases short, with 14 bases between. CDR1 and CDR2 from the germline V gene are LNHNV and YYDKDF (reference sequence). The CDR3 runs 14 residues. CDR3 DNA sequence: TGTGCCACCGCGCCGGGTTGGGGTAATGAAAAACTGTTTTTT. Its protein is CATAPGWGNEKLFF.

V and J are TRBV5-4 and TRBJ2-6; D uncertain. V gave up 4 bases and J gave up 4 bases, with 12 bases separating them. CDR3 length: 15 residues. The germline gives CDR1 SGHNT, CDR2 YYREEE (reference sequence). CDR3 nucleotide sequence: TGTGCCAGCAGCACCGGACCCGCGGGGGCCAACGTCCTGACTTTC. It codes for CASSTGPAGANVLTF. Supplemented by reference TRBV5-4 and TRBJ2-6, the full variable domain reads ETGVTQSPTHLIKTRGQQVTLRCSSQSGHNTVSWYQQALGQGPQFIFQYYREEENGRGNFPPRFSGLQFPNYSSELNVNALELDDSALYLCASSTGPAGANVLTFGAGSRLTVL.

The chain couples TRBV19 to TRBJ2-3, with 7 nucleotides matching TRBD1. The CDR3 contains 15 residues. V dropped 2 bases and J dropped 2; count of bases not matched to a gene: 4. Germline lookup yields CDR1 LNHDA and CDR2 SQIVND (reference sequence). The CDR3 nucleotides are TGTGCCAGTAGTATATTGGGACAGAACACAGATACGCAGTATTTT. This translates into CASSILGQNTDTQYF.

This chain joins TRBV29-1 and TRBJ1-2; D uncertain. Germline loops: CDR1 SQVTM, CDR2 ANQGSEA. Trimming removed 8 bases at V and 4 bases at J, with 17 bases between. The CDR3 runs 13 residues. The CDR3 is CSLELPTPYGYTF. The CDR3 coding sequence is TGCAGCTTGGAGCTGCCGACGCCCTATGGCTACACCTTC.

This clonotype was counted a few times. This chain uses TRBV6-1 with TRBJ2-1; possibly TRBD1 or TRBD2 for D (5 bases each). V lost 3 bases and J lost 6, with 6 bases in between. CDR1 and CDR2 from the germline V gene are MNHNS and SASEGT. The CDR3 has 12 amino acids. The CDR3 DNA follows: TGTGCCAGCAGTGATGGGGGCAATGAGCAGTTCTTC. Residues: CASSDGGNEQFF.

The chain joins TRBV5-1 to TRBJ2-5, with TRBD1 matching over 7 bases. The V gene end was trimmed by 4 bases and the J gene end by 6 bases; junction bases not matched to a gene: 9. CDR1 is SGHRS, CDR2 YFSETQ, per germline. This CDR3 has 14 residues. CDR3 DNA sequence: TGCGCCAGCAGCACTTGGGACAGTCAACAGACCCAGTACTTC. Protein sequence: CASSTWDSQQTQYF.

V and J are TRBV25-1 and TRBJ2-7, with 7 bases matching TRBD2. CDR3 length: 18 amino acids. Germline-derived CDR1 and CDR2 are MGHDK and SYGVNS. The ends lost 0 bases at V and 2 bases at J; junction bases unmatched: 13. The CDR3 nucleotides are TGTGCCAGCAGTGAATATTTCACCCCTAGCGGCTCTACCTACGAGCAGTACTTC. This codes for CASSEYFTPSGSTYEQYF.

This rearrangement joins TRBV20-1 to TRBJ1-1; weak D call: TRBD1 (5 bases). Between the trimmed V and J ends, which lost 1 base and 5 bases, there was a span of 14 bases. Germline V lookup: CDR1 DFQATT, CDR2 SNEGSKA (reference sequence). The CDR3 consists of 14 residues. In nucleotides, the CDR3 is TGCAGTGCTAGAGGCGGTACCGGGGGTACTGAAGCTTTCTTT. Translation: CSARGGTGGTEAFF.

The V gene is TRBV6-1, the J gene TRBJ1-5; unclear D gene. Germline V gene data show CDR1 as MNHNS and CDR2 as SASEGT. V was shortened by 8 bases and J by 9 bases, with 5 bases between the two germline ends. The CDR3 is made up of 9 amino acids. The CDR3 nucleotides read TGTGCCAGCGGTCCGCCCCAGCATTTT. Translated: CASGPPQHF.

The chain combines TRBV19 with TRBJ1-5; D is unclear. Germline-derived CDR1 and CDR2 are LNHDA and SQIVND (reference sequence). This CDR3 has 14 amino acids. V gave up 0 bases and J gave up 0 bases, with 3 bases separating them. The CDR3 bases are TGTGCCAGTAGTATAGATTATAGCAATCAGCCCCAGCATTTT. It is translated as CASSIDYSNQPQHF.

The chain recombines TRBV12-3 or TRBV12-4 with TRBJ2-5; 7 positions match TRBD1. The CDR3 is 14 residues long. V dropped 4 bases and J dropped 3; count of bases not matched to a gene: 5. Written as DNA, the CDR3 is TGTGCCAGCAGTTCCTCCGGGACAGAAGAGACCCAGTACTTC. The encoded protein is CASSSSGTEETQYF.

This clonotype was seen a few times. V usage is TRBV6-5 and J usage is TRBJ2-3; D unresolved. The CDR3 loop spans 14 amino acids. The germline V and J ends were trimmed by 1 base and 4 bases, with 9 bases remaining between them. Germline V gives CDR1 MNHEY, CDR2 SVGAGI. CDR3 residues: CASSYYPVPDTQYF. The CDR3 bases are TGTGCCAGCAGTTACTACCCAGTTCCAGATACGCAGTATTTT.

This clonotype came up once. The J gene is TRBJ2-2, the V gene TRBV7-9; D ambiguous. With 5 bases removed from V and 6 bases from J, the gap between germline ends came to 13 bases. The CDR3 is made up of 14 amino acids. CDR1 is SEHNR and CDR2 is FQNEAQ in the germline V gene (reference sequence). The CDR3 sequence is CASSDTLGPGELFF. The DNA of the CDR3 is TGTGCCAGCAGCGATACCCTAGGGCCCGGGGAGCTGTTTTTT.

The CDR3 bases are TGCAGCGTTGAGGGGGGATGGGGTGTTTCTGGTGAGCAGTTCTTC. Amino acid sequence: CSVEGGWGVSGEQFF. The chain employs TRBV29-1 and TRBJ2-1, with a weak D call TRBD2 (6 bases). Germline V gene sequence: CDR1 SQVTM, CDR2 ANQGSEA. V dropped 3 bases and J dropped 9 bases, with 21 bases sitting between them. The CDR3 spans 15 residues.

A single count supports this clonotype. No conserved phenylalanine or tryptophan ends this CDR3, so it is likely a read error. V is TRBV15 and J is TRBJ1-6, with D possibly TRBD1 on 5 matching bases. Germline V gives CDR1 LNHNV, CDR2 YYDKDF (reference sequence). Trimming cost V 6 bases and J 5 bases, with 11 bases left between them. The CDR3 has 14 amino acids. The CDR3 DNA follows: TGTGCCACCAGGGCAGCGACAGATAATTCACCCCTCCACTCT. Protein product: CATRAATDNSPLHS.

The J gene is TRBJ1-3, the V gene TRBV27; D is ambiguous. The CDR3 contains 15 residues. V lost 0 bases, J lost 4 bases, and 10 bases lay in between. The germline V gene encodes CDR1 MNHEY and CDR2 SMNVEV (reference sequence). This CDR3 reads CASSLSSGSGNTIYF. The CDR3 DNA sequence: TGTGCCAGCAGTTTATCGTCCGGGTCAGGAAACACCATATATTTT.

J is TRBJ1-6 and V is TRBV5-1, with D possibly TRBD1 on 6 matching bases. This CDR3 has 13 amino acids. CDR1 and CDR2 from the germline V gene are SGHRS and YFSETQ. Trimming cost V 6 bases and J 10 bases, with 14 bases left between them. CDR3 in DNA: TGCGCCAGCAAGCAGACAGGTTACTCACCCCTCCACTTT. The encoded protein is CASKQTGYSPLHF.

The J gene is TRBJ2-7, the V gene TRBV20-1; 7 bases fit TRBD1. Germline V gene data show CDR1 as DFQATT and CDR2 as SNEGSKA (reference sequence). Trimming at V came to 4 bases and at J to 3 bases, leaving 6 bases not matched to a gene. This CDR3 spans 13 amino acids. The CDR3 nucleotides read TGCAGTGCTAATGACAGGGAGAGCTACGAGCAGTACTTC. It is translated as CSANDRESYEQYF.